The 11 T cell receptor beta chains in this list originate from one sample, sequenced in a study of long-term antiretroviral therapy in people with HIV. With survey level as its setting, the immunoSEQ assay was v3.0. The assay was immunoSEQ multiplex PCR, and TCRdb's table has in-frame clones only and misses some. The table shows roughly 14,000 clones, with about 77% occurring only once. This specimen was unsorted PBMCs, taken 3.1 years after starting antiretroviral therapy. Source of these receptors: a man aged 35-49 years with HIV.

This chain links TRBV9 with TRBJ2-5; D remains unclear. The germline V gene encodes CDR1 SGDLS and CDR2 YYNGEE. V lost 0 bases, J lost 2 bases, and 14 bases lay in between. The CDR3 is 16 residues long. CDR3 protein: CASSVGTLVGQETQYF. CDR3 DNA sequence: TGTGCCAGCAGCGTAGGGACGCTGGTTGGGCAAGAGACCCAGTACTTC.

This clone was seen more than once but under ten times. The CDR3 DNA follows: TGTGCCAGCAGGACCGTTAATTCACCCCTCCACTTT. Its translation: CASRTVNSPLHF. The chain joins TRBV27 to TRBJ1-6; D unresolved. The CDR3 length is 12 residues. The V end lost 6 bases, the J end lost 6 bases, and 6 bases lay between the germline ends. The germline gives CDR1 MNHEY, CDR2 SMNVEV (reference sequence).

The sample holds one count of this clone. The V and J genes are TRBV29-1 and TRBJ1-1; TRBD1 aligns across 8 bases. Germline values: CDR1 SQVTM, CDR2 ANQGSEA. Losses at the gene ends were 5 bases for V and 4 bases for J; bases not matched to a gene: 3. The CDR3 loop spans 12 amino acids. CDR3 bases: TGCAGCGTTCTACAGGGGGGCACTGAAGCTTTCTTT. Its translation: CSVLQGGTEAFF. The whole variable domain, filled in from reference TRBV29-1 and TRBJ1-1, reads SAVISQKPSRDICQRGTSLTIQCQVDSQVTMMFWYRQQPGQSLTLIATANQGSEATYESGFVIDKFPISRPNLTFSTLTVSNMSPEDSSIYLCSVLQGGTEAFFGQGTRLTVV.

The V gene is TRBV6-1, the J gene TRBJ1-5; D gene uncertain. The CDR3 extends over 15 amino acids. Germline values: CDR1 MNHNS, CDR2 SASEGT. V was cut by 0 bases and J by 9 bases, with 15 bases left in between. CDR3: CASSEASSGARPQHF. The DNA for the CDR3 is TGTGCCAGCAGTGAAGCGTCTTCGGGCGCCCGGCCCCAGCATTTT.

The rearrangement joins TRBV15 to TRBJ1-2; perhaps TRBD1 as D (5 bases). With 1 base removed from V and 8 bases from J, the gap between germline ends came to 14 bases. The CDR3 extends over 14 amino acids. CDR1 LNHNV and CDR2 YYDKDF come from the germline V gene (reference sequence). In nucleotides, the CDR3 is TGTGCCACCAGCAGAGTTACAGGCTCTTTCGGCTACACCTTC. This codes for CATSRVTGSFGYTF.

The gene calls are TRBV30 and TRBJ1-2; D uncertain. The CDR3 has 14 residues. Trimming pared 1 base from V and 8 bases from J, leaving 17 bases between. CDR1 GTSNPN and CDR2 SVGIG come from the germline V gene (reference sequence). DNA of the CDR3: TGTGCCTGGAGTGACGACGGACCCTTCGAGGGCTACACCTTC. Amino acid sequence: CAWSDDGPFEGYTF.

The rearrangement uses TRBV6-1 and TRBJ1-1, with a tentative D call TRBD1 (5 bases). V lost 2 bases and J 7 bases, leaving 14 bases between the germline ends. The germline CDR1 and CDR2 sequences are MNHNS and SASEGT. The CDR3 spans 14 residues. CDR3 loop: CASSESLSGIEAFF. In DNA, the CDR3 is TGTGCCAGCAGTGAATCCCTGTCAGGGATTGAAGCTTTCTTT.

This clone was detected a few times. The chain couples TRBV28 to TRBJ1-5; possible D gene TRBD1, 5 bases. This CDR3 spans 13 amino acids. Germline-derived CDR1 and CDR2 are MDHEN and SYDVKM. V was shortened by 7 bases and J by 3 bases, with 10 bases between the two germline ends. CDR3: CASKGPYNQPQHF. CDR3 DNA sequence: TGTGCCAGCAAGGGACCCTACAATCAGCCCCAGCATTTT.

The V call is TRBV9, the J call TRBJ1-2; D unclear. Trimming removed 4 bases from V and 6 bases from J, with 16 bases in between. CDR3 size: 14 residues. CDR1 is SGDLS, CDR2 YYNGEE, per germline. CDR3 nucleotides: TGTGCCAGCAGCACCCTCCTCCGGGCGGATGGCTACACCTTC. Its protein product is CASSTLLRADGYTF.

V gene TRBV7-9 combines with J gene TRBJ1-5, with 7 bases lining up with TRBD1. The germline V gene has CDR1 SEHNR and CDR2 FQNEAQ (reference sequence). With V trimmed by 1 base and J by 2 bases, 5 bases remained unmatched. This CDR3 spans 16 amino acids. Written as DNA, the CDR3 is TGTGCCAGCAGCTTAGACCCGGGGACAGGCAATCAGCCCCAGCATTTT. Protein product: CASSLDPGTGNQPQHF.

The rearrangement joins TRBV15 to TRBJ2-7; 10 bases are shared with TRBD1. This CDR3 has 15 amino acids. V shed 3 bases and J 2 bases; nucleotides not matched to a gene: 4. Germline CDR1 is LNHNV and CDR2 is YYDKDF (reference sequence). The CDR3 region is CATSRGQGPTYEQYF. CDR3 in DNA: TGTGCCACCAGCAGGGGACAGGGGCCAACCTACGAGCAGTACTTC.